This T cell receptor (beta chain) was identified in a study of blood T cell repertoires in COVID-19. Across the study: Samples of COVID-19 (acute and convalescent) were obtained from the United States, Italy and Spain.

Ages ranged from about 18 to 89 years, with residence in some 25 US areas. The V end lost 5 bases, the J end lost 7 bases, and 15 bases lay between the germline ends. Per germline, CDR1 MNHEY and CDR2 SMNVEV (reference sequence). The CDR3 runs to 14 residues. Original data processing: From reference gene primer amplification, estimates of nucleated cell counts were derived. Clones were read by immunoSEQ multiplex PCR, and TCRdb kept only the in-frame ones, dropping some. The V and J calls and clone size come from that table; D and trimming were worked out from the DNA. The sample records some 300,000 clones, about 90% being singletons.

This chain joins TRBV27 and TRBJ1-5; D might be TRBD1 (6 bases). Input material: PBMCs or T cells enriched from blood (not recorded which). The source is a woman aged 18-29 years with acute COVID-19. The CDR3 DNA reads TGTGCCAGCAGTGGACTGGGGGCAGGGCAGCCCCAGCATTTT. It yields the protein CASSGLGAGQPQHF.